The 22 T cell receptor beta chains below were found in one sample sequenced in a study of shared clonotypes between healthy human individuals. Using immunoSEQ multiplex PCR, the repertoire was profiled, and TCRdb retains in-frame clones only, with some absent. The sample has some 2,000,000 clones; approximately 94% are singletons. The sample comprised naive CD4+ T cells sorted from blood. Subset of the sample: CD45RA+ positively selected. The receptors come from a man younger than 35 in good health.

Concerning this clone itself: One junction end disagrees with the germline gene, perhaps due to a read error. The chain has TRBV2 and TRBJ1-6; no clear D. Germline V gene sequence: CDR1 SNHLY, CDR2 FYNNEI. The CDR3 runs to 13 residues. This chain's CDR3 is CVSSVEGNSPLHF. The CDR3 region has the DNA TGTGTCAGCAGTGTAGAGGGTAATTCACCCCTCCACTTT.

The chain carries TRBV7-2 and TRBJ2-5; D is unclear. The length of the CDR3 is 15 residues. Germline CDR1 SGHTA, CDR2 FQGNSA. V was cut by 0 bases and J by 5 bases, with 13 bases left in between. The CDR3 nucleotides read TGTGCCAGCAGCTTAGCGGGCCAGCGTCGGGAGACCCAGTACTTC. Translated, it gives CASSLAGQRRETQYF.

The chain is built from TRBV5-8 and TRBJ1-6, with 8 bases lining up with TRBD1. The CDR3 contains 15 residues. The germline V gene has CDR1 SGHTS and CDR2 YDEGEE. Trimming at V came to 2 bases and at J to 7 bases, leaving 5 bases not matched to a gene. In DNA, the CDR3 is TGTGCCAGCAGCTTAGGACAGGGTTGGAATTCACCCCTCCACTTT. This sequence encodes CASSLGQGWNSPLHF. Looking up the rest from reference TRBV5-8 and TRBJ1-6 gives the full variable domain: EAGVTQSPTHLIKTRGQQATLRCSPISGHTSVYWYQQALGLGLQFLLWYDEGEERNRGNFPPRFSGRQFPNYSSELNVNALELEDSALYLCASSLGQGWNSPLHFGNGTRLTVT.

The chain has TRBV7-2 and TRBJ2-5; 7 bases match TRBD2. The J call may be wrong; the DNA end is better matched by TRBJ2-7. The CDR3 length is 16 residues. Germline V gene data show CDR1 as SGHTA and CDR2 as FQGNSA. CDR3 bases: TGTGCCAGCAGCTTAGCGGGCGGGGGATTCTCCTACGAGCAGTACTTC. Residues: CASSLAGGGFSYEQYF.

The rearrangement links TRBV18 to TRBJ2-2, with a possible D match to TRBD1 (6 bases). Germline assignment: CDR1 KGHSH and CDR2 LQKENI. The length of the CDR3 is 16 residues. Trimming removed 6 bases from V and 4 bases from J, with 18 bases in between. The CDR3 DNA is TGTGCCAGCTCGCCGACTACCAGGGGTGGCACCGGGGAGCTGTTTTTT. Its translation: CASSPTTRGGTGELFF.

In DNA, the CDR3 is TGTGCCAGCTCTGTGGGACTCTATGGCTACACCTTC. Translated: CASSVGLYGYTF. The V and J genes are TRBV6-1 and TRBJ1-2; D is perhaps TRBD1 (5 bases). The CDR3 runs to 12 residues. CDR1 MNHNS and CDR2 SASEGT come from the germline V gene. V gave up 8 bases and J gave up 4 bases, with 11 bases separating them.

V and J are TRBV18 and TRBJ1-1; D remains unclear. Trimming removed 2 bases at V and 1 base at J, with 11 bases between. CDR1 KGHSH and CDR2 LQKENI come from the germline V gene. The CDR3 has 15 amino acids. This CDR3 is CASSPFLPENTEAFF. As DNA, the CDR3 is TGTGCCAGCTCACCATTTCTTCCAGAGAACACTGAAGCTTTCTTT.

This sequence joins TRBV9 and TRBJ2-1; no definite D call. Germline V gene data show CDR1 as SGDLS and CDR2 as YYNGEE. Trimming left V 0 bases short and J 9 bases short, with 4 bases between. The CDR3 sequence is 11 residues long. In DNA, the CDR3 is TGTGCCAGCAGCGTAGGTACTGAGCAGTTCTTC. Amino acids: CASSVGTEQFF.

The rearrangement uses TRBV10-1 and TRBJ2-7; 8 nucleotides match TRBD1. Germline loops: CDR1 WNHNN, CDR2 SYGVQD (reference sequence). The V and J ends lost 3 bases and 5 bases, in that order; junction bases with no gene match: 6. This CDR3 spans 14 amino acids. Written as DNA, the CDR3 is TGCGCCAGCAGTGAATGGGCGACAGGGGACGAGCAGTACTTC. Translated: CASSEWATGDEQYF.

This chain connects TRBV7-9 to TRBJ2-5; 8 nucleotides align to TRBD1. V lost 3 bases to trimming and J lost 5 bases; unmatched junction nucleotides: 11. Germline lookup yields CDR1 SEHNR and CDR2 FQNEAQ (reference sequence). The CDR3 is 16 amino acids. CDR3 DNA: TGTGCCAGCAGCTTCGCTGACAGGGGATTACAGGAGACCCAGTACTTC. As protein: CASSFADRGLQETQYF.

The chain has TRBV19 and TRBJ2-7, with TRBD1 matching 8 bases. Germline V gene sequence: CDR1 LNHDA, CDR2 SQIVND (reference sequence). The CDR3 runs 13 residues. With 5 bases clipped from V and 2 bases from J, the junction kept 2 bases outside the gene matches. The CDR3 is CASSLQGAYEQYF. The DNA for the CDR3 is TGTGCCAGTAGTTTACAGGGGGCCTACGAGCAGTACTTC.

This chain's CDR3 is CASSLYKDETGRPYEQYF. CDR3 coding DNA: TGTGCCAGCAGCTTATATAAGGACGAGACAGGTCGCCCCTACGAGCAGTACTTC. The V gene is TRBV7-9, the J gene TRBJ2-7, with D perhaps TRBD1 (6 bases). This CDR3 comprises 18 residues. Trimming removed 2 bases at V and 2 bases at J, with 22 bases between. CDR1 and CDR2 (germline): SEHNR, FQNEAQ (reference sequence).

The rearrangement joins TRBV27 to TRBJ2-5, with D unclear. CDR3 size: 12 residues. The V and J ends lost 3 bases and 8 bases respectively, with 10 bases between them. From germline, CDR1 is MNHEY and CDR2 SMNVEV (reference sequence). The CDR3 spells CASSFAVETQYF. Here the CDR3 DNA reads TGTGCCAGCAGTTTCGCTGTGGAAACCCAGTACTTC.

This chain uses TRBV2 with TRBJ2-1; D gene uncertain. The germline V and J ends were trimmed by 3 bases and 0 bases, with 6 bases remaining between them. From germline, CDR1 is SNHLY and CDR2 FYNNEI. This CDR3 has 14 residues. The CDR3, as DNA: TGTGCCAGCAGTGACTCCTCCTCCTACAATGAGCAGTTCTTC. Its translation is CASSDSSSYNEQFF.

The chain recombines TRBV5-5 with TRBJ2-4; TRBD1 is a possible D gene (5 bases). The CDR3 is 16 residues long. The germline V gene encodes CDR1 SGHKS and CDR2 YYEKEE (reference sequence). V was trimmed by 3 bases and J by 1 base, leaving 14 bases between them. The CDR3 DNA follows: TGTGCCAGCAGCTCGGCAGGGTTGTTGGCCAAAAACATTCAGTACTTC. Translation gives CASSSAGLLAKNIQYF.

The chain employs TRBV9 and TRBJ2-1; 8 bases fit TRBD2. J gave up 0 bases and V 6 bases, and 8 bases lay outside the gene matches. The CDR3 sequence is 16 residues long. Germline V gives CDR1 SGDLS, CDR2 YYNGEE. CDR3 coding DNA: TGTGCCAGCACCTTACTGACTAGCGACTCCTACAATGAGCAGTTCTTC. Translation: CASTLLTSDSYNEQFF.

The rearrangement links TRBV30 to TRBJ1-6, with 8 bases lining up with TRBD1. There are 15 residues in the CDR3. CDR1 and CDR2 from the germline V gene are GTSNPN and SVGIG (reference sequence). The J segment lost 7 bases and the V segment lost 3 bases, leaving 8 bases of the junction unmatched. The CDR3 coding sequence is TGTGCCTGGAGAGCTGGGGGACAGGTGAATTCACCCCTCCACTTT. Amino acids: CAWRAGGQVNSPLHF.

The rearrangement uses TRBV27 and TRBJ1-1; possibly TRBD1 for D (5 bases). The germline gives CDR1 MNHEY, CDR2 SMNVEV (reference sequence). The CDR3 has 11 amino acids. Trimming took 7 bases from V and 11 from J, leaving 14 bases between them. The CDR3 reads CASKPPGAAFF. The DNA of the CDR3 is TGTGCCAGCAAGCCCCCCGGGGCTGCTTTCTTT.

The rearrangement uses TRBV13 and TRBJ1-6, with D possibly TRBD1 on 5 matching bases. Germline CDR1 and CDR2: PRHDT and FYEKMQ (reference sequence). V was pared by 5 bases and J by 10 bases, with 24 bases between. The CDR3 runs to 17 residues. In DNA form, the CDR3 reads TGTGCCAGCAGCCTCCTACGTCAAGGACACACGTCGTCACCCCTCCACTTT. Translated, it gives CASSLLRQGHTSSPLHF.

In DNA form, the CDR3 reads TGTGCCAGCAGTTCATCAGACAGCTACAATTCACCCCTCCACTTT. Translated: CASSSSDSYNSPLHF. The rearrangement joins TRBV27 to TRBJ1-6, with D perhaps matching TRBD1 (5 bases). Germline V gene data show CDR1 as MNHEY and CDR2 as SMNVEV (reference sequence). The CDR3 is 15 amino acids. Trimming shortened V by 4 bases and J by 7 bases, and 14 bases separated the two germline ends.

As for this clone: Other DNA sequences in this sample translate to the same CDR3. The chain uses TRBV18 and TRBJ2-7; 10 bases match TRBD2. CDR3 length: 15 residues. With V trimmed by 0 bases and J by 4 bases, 3 bases remained unmatched. The germline V gene encodes CDR1 KGHSH and CDR2 LQKENI. The CDR3 sequence: CASSPPAGGPYEQYF. The CDR3 nucleotides read TGTGCCAGCTCACCACCAGCGGGAGGGCCTTACGAGCAGTACTTC.

The chain recombines TRBV30 with TRBJ1-2, with 7 bases fitting TRBD1. This CDR3 is built from 14 residues. In germline, CDR1 is GTSNPN, CDR2 SVGIG (reference sequence). Trimming took 2 bases from V and 6 from J; bases not matched to a gene: 9. The DNA of the CDR3 is TGTGCCTGGAGTCCGGACAGGTTACGGGATGGCTACACCTTC. This gives the protein CAWSPDRLRDGYTF.